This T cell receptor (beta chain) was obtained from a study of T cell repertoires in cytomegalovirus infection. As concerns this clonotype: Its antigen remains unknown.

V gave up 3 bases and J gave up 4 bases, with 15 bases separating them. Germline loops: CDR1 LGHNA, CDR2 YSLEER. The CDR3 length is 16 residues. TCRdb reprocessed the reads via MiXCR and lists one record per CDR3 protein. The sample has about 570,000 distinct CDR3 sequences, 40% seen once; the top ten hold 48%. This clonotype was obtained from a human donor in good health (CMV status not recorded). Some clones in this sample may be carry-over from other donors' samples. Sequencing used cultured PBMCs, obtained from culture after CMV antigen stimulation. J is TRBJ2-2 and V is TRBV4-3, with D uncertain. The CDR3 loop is CASSQKRLDRTGELFF. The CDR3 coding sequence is TGCGCCAGCAGCCAGAAGAGGTTGGACCGCACCGGGGAGCTGTTTTTT.